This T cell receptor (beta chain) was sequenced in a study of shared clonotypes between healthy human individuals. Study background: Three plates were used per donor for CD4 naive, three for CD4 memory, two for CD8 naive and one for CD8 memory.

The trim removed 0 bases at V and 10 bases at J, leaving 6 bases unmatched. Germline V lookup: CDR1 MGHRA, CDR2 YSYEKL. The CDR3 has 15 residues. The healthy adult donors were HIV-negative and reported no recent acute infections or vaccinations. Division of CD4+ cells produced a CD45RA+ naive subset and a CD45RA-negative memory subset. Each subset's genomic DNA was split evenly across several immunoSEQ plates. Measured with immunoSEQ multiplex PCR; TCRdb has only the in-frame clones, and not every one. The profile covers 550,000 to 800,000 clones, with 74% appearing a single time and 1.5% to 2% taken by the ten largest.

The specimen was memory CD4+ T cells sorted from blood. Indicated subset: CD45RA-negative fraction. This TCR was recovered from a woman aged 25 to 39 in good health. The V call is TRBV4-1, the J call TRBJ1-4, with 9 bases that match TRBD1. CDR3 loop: CASSQEGTGLGKLFF. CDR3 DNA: TGCGCCAGCAGCCAAGAGGGGACAGGGCTCGGAAAACTGTTTTTT.